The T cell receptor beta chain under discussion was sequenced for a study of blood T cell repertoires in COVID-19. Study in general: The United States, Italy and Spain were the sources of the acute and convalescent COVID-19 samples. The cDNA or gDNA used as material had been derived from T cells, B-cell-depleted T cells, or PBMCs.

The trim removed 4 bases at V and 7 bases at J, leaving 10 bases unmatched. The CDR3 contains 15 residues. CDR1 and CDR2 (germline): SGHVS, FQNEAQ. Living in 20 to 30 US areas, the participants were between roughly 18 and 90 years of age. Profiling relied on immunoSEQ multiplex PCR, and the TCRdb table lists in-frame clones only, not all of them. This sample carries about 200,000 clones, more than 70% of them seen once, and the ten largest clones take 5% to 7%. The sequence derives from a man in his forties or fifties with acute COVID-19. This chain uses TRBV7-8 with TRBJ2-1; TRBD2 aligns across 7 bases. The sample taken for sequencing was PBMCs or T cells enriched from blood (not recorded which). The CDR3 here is CASSWGGGPVNEQFF. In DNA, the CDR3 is TGTGCCAGCAGCTGGGGGGGTGGGCCAGTGAATGAGCAGTTCTTC.